Below, 2 T cell receptor beta chains from the same sample are listed, as sequenced in a study of cytomegalovirus exposure and HLA in healthy donors. Primers for the PCR totalled 60 Vbeta and 13 Jbeta. The table came from immunoSEQ multiplex PCR; TCRdb's copy has only in-frame clones and leaves some out. The sample lists 150,000 to 200,000 clones, 77% seen once, with 1.5% to 2% in the top ten. Sequences were obtained from PBMCs. These receptors were collected from a woman in her twenties or thirties in good health and CMV-seronegative.

The chain combines TRBV5-1 with TRBJ1-2; 7 positions agree with TRBD1. Germline V gives CDR1 SGHRS, CDR2 YFSETQ. V was clipped by 4 bases and J by 8 bases; unmatched bases: 11. The CDR3 has 14 amino acids. The chain's CDR3 is CASSAEVGGKGYTF. The CDR3 DNA reads as TGCGCCAGCAGCGCCGAGGTAGGGGGCAAGGGCTACACCTTC.

This rearrangement joins TRBV5-6 to TRBJ1-5; weak D call: TRBD1 (6 bases). The CDR3 runs to 15 residues. The germline CDR1 and CDR2 sequences are SGHDT and YYEEEE. V dropped 4 bases and J dropped 4 bases, with 15 bases sitting between them. CDR3 residues: CASSRWTQGNQPQHF. CDR3 nucleotides: TGTGCCAGCAGCCGCTGGACCCAGGGGAATCAGCCCCAGCATTTT.